The 19 T cell receptor beta chains in this list originate from one sample, sequenced in a study of cytomegalovirus exposure and HLA in healthy donors. Primers for the PCR totalled 60 Vbeta and 13 Jbeta. Sequencing was performed with immunoSEQ multiplex PCR; in TCRdb, only in-frame clones are kept and a portion is missing. The sample lists 180,000 or so clones, 8.5% to 10% occurring once. Sequences were obtained from PBMCs. The receptors were sampled from a woman in her twenties or thirties in good health and CMV-seropositive.

The V call is TRBV14, the J call TRBJ2-7, with D possibly matching TRBD2 (7 bases). Germline loops: CDR1 SGHDN, CDR2 FVKESK. This CDR3 contains 17 residues. The V gene lost 4 bases and the J gene lost 0 bases, with 19 bases spanning the gap. The DNA for the CDR3 is TGTGCCAGCAGCCCACACGGGGGCCGCGGGAGCTCCTACGAGCAGTACTTC. It encodes CASSPHGGRGSSYEQYF.

The sample holds a few counts of this clone. This chain links TRBV30 with TRBJ2-5; D not certain. V was shortened by 0 bases and J by 1 base, with 6 bases between the two germline ends. The CDR3 extends over 13 amino acids. Germline V lookup: CDR1 GTSNPN, CDR2 SVGIG (reference sequence). The CDR3 nucleotides read TGTGCCTGGAGTGTTACAACCCAAGAGACCCAGTACTTC. Amino acid sequence: CAWSVTTQETQYF.

The chain recombines TRBV14 with TRBJ2-7; D is unresolved. The germline V and J ends were trimmed by 1 base and 2 bases, with 9 bases remaining between them. The V gene's germline CDR1 is SGHDN and CDR2 FVKESK. The CDR3 extends over 14 amino acids. The DNA for the CDR3 is TGTGCCAGCAGCCAAGGGCAGATAACCTACGAGCAGTACTTC. Protein sequence: CASSQGQITYEQYF.

This clone was seen more than once but under ten times. V and J are TRBV5-4 and TRBJ1-1; tentatively, D is TRBD1 (6 bases). The V gene's germline CDR1 is SGHNT and CDR2 YYREEE (reference sequence). V shed 0 bases and J shed 5 bases, with 17 bases lying between them. There are 16 residues in the CDR3. CDR3 coding DNA: TGTGCCAGCAGCTTGGGGGGGCCTTCCATCGAGACTGAAGCTTTCTTT. Amino acids: CASSLGGPSIETEAFF.

This clone showed up just a few times. Here the CDR3 DNA reads TGTGCCAGCTCACCAGGTTCAGGGGAGGGGAGTGAAGCTTTCTTT. Encoded protein: CASSPGSGEGSEAFF. V and J are TRBV18 and TRBJ1-1, with D perhaps TRBD1 (6 bases). Trimming removed 2 bases from V and 7 bases from J, with 17 bases in between. The germline V gene has CDR1 KGHSH and CDR2 LQKENI. This CDR3 has 15 residues.

The rearrangement links TRBV5-1 to TRBJ1-1; TRBD1 is a possible D gene (5 bases). The V gene lost 3 bases and the J gene lost 1 base, with 10 bases spanning the gap. There are 14 residues in the CDR3. CDR1 and CDR2 from the germline V gene are SGHRS and YFSETQ. CDR3 amino acids: CASSSQGANTEAFF. CDR3 nucleotide sequence: TGCGCCAGCAGCTCCCAGGGCGCGAACACTGAAGCTTTCTTT. The whole variable domain, filled in from reference TRBV5-1 and TRBJ1-1, reads KAGVTQTPRYLIKTRGQQVTLSCSPISGHRSVSWYQQTPGQGLQFLFEYFSETQRNKGNFPGRFSGRQFSNSRSEMNVSTLELGDSALYLCASSSQGANTEAFFGQGTRLTVV.

The chain is built from TRBV5-1 and TRBJ2-3, with no clear D. CDR1 is SGHRS and CDR2 is YFSETQ in the germline V gene. The CDR3 runs 15 residues. The germline V and J ends were trimmed by 0 bases and 2 bases, with 10 bases remaining between them. The CDR3 nucleotides are TGCGCCAGCAGCTTGGGAACGACTGACACAGATACGCAGTATTTT. This encodes CASSLGTTDTDTQYF. Based on the CDR3 plus reference TRBV5-1 and TRBJ2-3, the full variable domain is KAGVTQTPRYLIKTRGQQVTLSCSPISGHRSVSWYQQTPGQGLQFLFEYFSETQRNKGNFPGRFSGRQFSNSRSEMNVSTLELGDSALYLCASSLGTTDTDTQYFGPGTRLTVL.

CDR3 in amino acids: CASSNRDRGNYGYTF. Here the CDR3 DNA reads TGTGCCAGCAGCAACCGGGACAGGGGTAACTATGGCTACACCTTC. The rearrangement uses TRBV5-6 and TRBJ1-2; 10 nucleotides match TRBD1. The CDR3 has 15 residues. V lost 4 bases to trimming and J lost 1 base; unmatched junction nucleotides: 4. Per germline, CDR1 SGHDT and CDR2 YYEEEE.

The J gene is TRBJ1-1, the V gene TRBV19, with 8 positions matching TRBD1. This CDR3 is built from 16 residues. Germline V lookup: CDR1 LNHDA, CDR2 SQIVND (reference sequence). V shed 5 bases and J 1 base; nucleotides not matched to a gene: 9. CDR3 residues: CASSPPGQGTNTEAFF. CDR3 sequence (DNA): TGTGCCAGTAGTCCCCCCGGACAGGGAACGAACACTGAAGCTTTCTTT.

The DNA of the CDR3 is TGCAGCGTTAGCACCTCCTACGAGCAGTACTTC. This translates into CSVSTSYEQYF. This chain uses TRBV29-1 with TRBJ2-7; D is uncertain. Germline-derived CDR1 and CDR2 are SQVTM and ANQGSEA. This CDR3 is built from 11 residues. With 5 bases removed from V and 0 bases from J, the gap between germline ends came to 5 bases.

Only a few counts were recorded for this clone. This chain links TRBV2 with TRBJ2-5; possibly TRBD2 for D (6 bases). The CDR3 is 15 amino acids. V was trimmed by 0 bases and J by 6 bases, leaving 14 bases between them. Germline assignment: CDR1 SNHLY and CDR2 FYNNEI. The CDR3 DNA reads TGTGCCAGCAGTGAAGCGCGGGGCACTAAGAAGACCCAGTACTTC. Translating it yields CASSEARGTKKTQYF. Filled out from reference TRBV2 and TRBJ2-5, the complete variable domain reads EPEVTQTPSHQVTQMGQEVILRCVPISNHLYFYWYRQILGQKVEFLVSFYNNEISEKSEIFDDQFSVERPDGSNFTLKIRSTKLEDSAMYFCASSEARGTKKTQYFGPGTRLLVL.

CDR3 nucleotide sequence: TGTGCCAGCAGCTTAGAGGGCAGGGGGAACTATGGCTACACCTTC. Its translation is CASSLEGRGNYGYTF. The chain has TRBV7-9 and TRBJ1-2; 7 nucleotides align to TRBD1. This CDR3 spans 15 amino acids. Germline V gives CDR1 SEHNR, CDR2 FQNEAQ (reference sequence). Germline trimming cut 1 base from V and 2 bases from J; bases unmatched to any gene: 4.

The chain has TRBV10-3 and TRBJ2-1; TRBD2 matches at 7 bases. CDR1 is ENHRY, CDR2 SYGVKD, per germline. The CDR3 runs 15 residues. The V gene end was trimmed by 4 bases and the J gene end by 5 bases; junction bases not matched to a gene: 8. The CDR3 sequence is CAISAAGVTNNEQFF. CDR3 DNA: TGTGCCATCAGTGCGGCGGGGGTAACGAACAATGAGCAGTTCTTC.

The chain joins TRBV2 to TRBJ1-2, with 8 bases lining up with TRBD1. CDR1 is SNHLY and CDR2 is FYNNEI in the germline V gene. Trimming removed 1 base from V and 8 bases from J; junction bases left unmatched: 6. The CDR3 runs to 14 residues. In nucleotides, the CDR3 is TGTGCCAGCAGTGAAGGAAGACAGGGGATCGGCTACACCTTC. Protein sequence: CASSEGRQGIGYTF.

This clone has just a few counts. DNA for the CDR3: TGTGCCAGCAGCTTAGAAGGTTTTAATTTGAGGTACGAGCAGTACTTC. Its translation: CASSLEGFNLRYEQYF. This rearrangement joins TRBV11-2 to TRBJ2-7, with D unclear. CDR1 and CDR2 (germline): SGHAT, FQNNGV. Trimming pared 0 bases from V and 4 bases from J, leaving 16 bases between. This CDR3 is built from 16 residues.

The genes are TRBV5-1 and TRBJ2-7; D unclear. V shed 4 bases and J shed 0 bases, with 11 bases lying between them. The germline gives CDR1 SGHRS, CDR2 YFSETQ. CDR3 size: 14 residues. This CDR3 reads CASSPRLNSYEQYF. Written as DNA, the CDR3 is TGCGCCAGCAGCCCCCGACTGAACTCCTACGAGCAGTACTTC.

This clone appeared a few times. The rearrangement uses TRBV5-6 and TRBJ2-3, with 12 bases that match TRBD2. The junction had 4 bases not matched to a gene; V was cut back by 2 bases and J by 3 bases. Per the germline V gene, CDR1 is SGHDT and CDR2 is YYEEEE. This CDR3 has 16 residues. DNA of the CDR3: TGTGCCAGCAGCTTAGAACTAGCGGGAGGAACAGATACGCAGTATTTT. Its translation is CASSLELAGGTDTQYF. The full variable domain, in which reference TRBV5-6 and TRBJ2-3 provide the parts outside the CDR3, is DAGVTQSPTHLIKTRGQQVTLRCSPKSGHDTVSWYQQALGQGPQFIFQYYEEEERQRGNFPDRFSGHQFPNYSSELNVNALLLGDSALYLCASSLELAGGTDTQYFGPGTRLTVL.

This clone was counted a few times. The chain couples TRBV5-1 to TRBJ2-7; D perhaps matches TRBD2 (6 bases). The CDR3 is 14 amino acids. Germline V CDR1 and CDR2: SGHRS, YFSETQ. V lost 5 bases to trimming and J lost 3 bases, with 15 bases between them. DNA for the CDR3: TGCGCCAGCAGGATGTCGCTAGCGAACTACGAGCAGTACTTC. It translates to CASRMSLANYEQYF.

The chain combines TRBV7-2 with TRBJ1-1, with D possibly TRBD1 on 6 matching bases. The CDR3 totals 15 residues. Trimming shortened V by 1 base and J by 0 bases, and 9 bases separated the two germline ends. In germline, CDR1 is SGHTA, CDR2 FQGNSA. The CDR3 bases are TGTGCCAGCAGCTTAGTAGGGGGTATGAACACTGAAGCTTTCTTT. Its translation: CASSLVGGMNTEAFF.